Described below is a single T cell receptor (beta chain) sequence and its context. As yet, its antigen is unknown. Germline loops: CDR1 SGHDN, CDR2 FVKESK. The germline V and J ends were trimmed by 3 bases and 4 bases, with 18 bases remaining between them. This CDR3 contains 17 residues. Clones were read by immunoSEQ multiplex PCR, and TCRdb kept only the in-frame ones, dropping some. The table has 20,000 to 25,000 clones, 85% seen once; the top ten hold 18%. This entry comes from a study of lymphopenia after photon versus proton radiotherapy. Broader study findings: Post-nadir diversity loss with photons came from oligoclonal expansion, particularly CD8+ Temra cells. In patients who died, overall survival fell as post-nadir TCR diversity dropped more. Under photons, naive T cells and diversity fell while effector/memory populations rose.

The chain combines TRBV14 with TRBJ1-4, with D perhaps matching TRBD1 (6 bases). This specimen was peripheral blood, taken from a patient treated with photon-based radiotherapy. The receptor was isolated from a man in his 60s with pancreatic cancer. The CDR3 nucleotides read TGTGCCAGCAGCCACCTTAAGGGGGTTGCGGGTAATGAAAAACTGTTTTTT. Translation: CASSHLKGVAGNEKLFF.